A selection of T cell receptor beta chains follows, all from one sample in a study of CD8+CD57+ T cells in acquired aplastic anemia. TCRdb called the reads again in MiXCR, with one record for every CDR3 protein. The profile shows some 150,000 distinct CDR3 sequences, 35% to 50% of them singletons. Sequenced: sorted CD4+, CD8+, or CD8+CD57+ T cells (not recorded which) from PBMCs. The receptors originated from a human donor in good health, serving as a control. The CDR3 runs from the conserved cysteine through the conserved F or W. The order of the fields is CDR3 protein, CDR3 DNA, V gene, J gene, D gene, clone size, CDR3 length. D genes are given only for firm matches. Size is stated for part of the rows, as once, few or many counts, or as a class when the clone is expanded.

CDR3 protein: CASTGAGGWETQYF
CDR3 DNA: TGTGCCAGCACTGGAGCAGGGGGCTGGGAGACCCAGTACTTC
V gene: TRBV6-1
J gene: TRBJ2-5
D gene: TRBD1
clone size: many
CDR3 length: 14

CDR3 protein: CASSQWGGGPYEQYF
CDR3 DNA: TGTGCCAGCAGCCAGTGGGGGGGCGGGCCCTACGAGCAGTACTTC
V gene: TRBV7-9
J gene: TRBJ2-7
D gene: -
clone size: many
CDR3 length: 15

CDR3 protein: CASSVEGSSGGPSRGGELFF
CDR3 DNA: TGTGCCAGCAGCGTAGAGGGGTCTAGCGGGGGGCCGTCCCGCGGCGGGGAGCTGTTTTTT
V gene: TRBV9
J gene: TRBJ2-2
D gene: TRBD2
clone size: many
CDR3 length: 20

CDR3 protein: CAISDLTTGSSGNTIYF
CDR3 DNA: TGTGCCATCAGTGACTTAACGACAGGCTCCTCTGGAAACACCATATATTTT
V gene: TRBV10-3
J gene: TRBJ1-3
D gene: -
clone size: -
CDR3 length: 17

CDR3 protein: CASSMEGAETQYF
CDR3 DNA: TGTGCCAGTAGTATGGAGGGGGCGGAGACCCAGTACTTC
V gene: TRBV19
J gene: TRBJ2-5
D gene: -
clone size: many
CDR3 length: 13

CDR3 protein: CASSWGEAETQYF
CDR3 DNA: TGTGCCAGCAGTTGGGGGGAGGCAGAGACCCAGTACTTC
V gene: TRBV2
J gene: TRBJ2-5
D gene: -
clone size: many
CDR3 length: 13

CDR3 protein: CSAPLAGGPEQYF
CDR3 DNA: TGCAGTGCCCCACTAGCGGGGGGACCCGAGCAGTACTTC
V gene: TRBV20-1
J gene: TRBJ2-7
D gene: TRBD2
clone size: -
CDR3 length: 13

CDR3 protein: CSVEDLGRMAFF
CDR3 DNA: TGCAGCGTTGAAGATTTGGGGCGGATGGCTTTCTTT
V gene: TRBV29-1
J gene: TRBJ1-1
D gene: -
clone size: many
CDR3 length: 12

CDR3 protein: CATSDQIYNEQFF
CDR3 DNA: TGTGCCACCAGTGACCAGATCTACAATGAGCAGTTCTTC
V gene: TRBV24-1
J gene: TRBJ2-1
D gene: -
clone size: many
CDR3 length: 13

CDR3 protein: CASSGGTETGNEKLFF
CDR3 DNA: TGTGCCAGCAGTGGCGGGACGGAAACTGGTAATGAAAAACTGTTTTTT
V gene: TRBV25-1
J gene: TRBJ1-4
D gene: -
clone size: -
CDR3 length: 16

CDR3 protein: CASSLAPPGQFDEQYF
CDR3 DNA: TGTGCCAGCAGCTTAGCGCCCCCGGGACAGTTCGACGAGCAGTACTTC
V gene: TRBV6-1
J gene: TRBJ2-7
D gene: TRBD1
clone size: -
CDR3 length: 16

CDR3 protein: CASSWSKGSDYEQYF
CDR3 DNA: TGTGCCAGCAGTTGGAGTAAGGGAAGTGACTACGAGCAGTACTTC
V gene: TRBV6-5
J gene: TRBJ2-7
D gene: -
clone size: many
CDR3 length: 15